This T cell receptor (beta chain) was observed in a study of blood T cell repertoires in COVID-19 (dated by TCRdb to the early 2020s). Regarding the complete study: Collaborator samples came from the United States, Italy and Spain and covered acute and convalescent phases of COVID-19. The material from the prospective study consisted of cDNA or gDNA derived from T cells, B-cell-depleted T cells, or PBMCs. Subjects who had been exposed to COVID-19, were actively infected with it, or had recovered from it provided the deeply sampled blood TCRbeta repertoires that made up the dataset. A freely available public database, intended as a resource for researchers studying the immune response to SARS-CoV-2, is where the repertoires were released. Samples came from the ongoing ImmuneRACE study (first 160 participants) plus 1,254 subjects from 6 global collaborators. A de-identified subject ID, COVID-19 status, age in years and sex were almost always included in the sample metadata. Where HLA class I and class II types were available, the types were taken from metadata supplied by the sample provider, not from assay-based typing.

CDR1 is given as SEHNR and CDR2 as FQNEAQ, both from the germline V gene (reference sequence). Trimmed from V: 2 bases; trimmed from J: 1 base; junction bases lacking a gene match: 7. The CDR3 goes from the cysteine to the phenylalanine over 18 residues. Only the CDR3 region is kept as DNA, spanning 54 bases read in frame from base 1. General study outcomes and caveats: The quantity of clinical and demographic metadata differed by source and by participant and was supplied without curation.

About this clone: Its antigen target is currently unknown. Base qualities are missing; no much larger clone stands one base away.

Whole blood was collected in K2EDTA tubes by collaborating institutions according to the institutions' own protocols. For TCRbeta analysis, collaborators shipped samples as frozen whole blood, isolated PBMCs, or DNA extracted from either of those sample types. The immunoSEQ Assay, a bias-controlled multiplex PCR, was used to amplify TCRbeta CDR3 regions from genomic DNA. From the authors' description of their analysis: The number of nucleated cells in each sample was estimated from the amplification of reference gene primers within the assay. To quantify the absolute abundance of each unique TCRbeta CDR3 rearrangement, sequence reads were collapsed and filtered. For each sample, productive Simpson clonality was calculated by taking the square root of Simpson's diversity index across productive rearrangements. The table was pulled from immuneACCESS by TCRdb, which kept in-frame rearrangements only. Such tables lose some clones; where checked, under half of the loss comes from unresolved V genes, and the rest has no known cause. From that table come the V and J calls and clone size; the DNA was used to work out D and trimming. This sample is represented by 150,000 to 200,000 clones; over 85% of them were singletons. About a sixth of the sample rests with the top ten.

Specimen: peripheral blood. The receptor chain draws on TRBV7-9 and TRBJ2-3, with TRBD2 matching 12 junction bases. This TCR was recovered from a man in his fifties or sixties with active or convalescent COVID-19. CDR3 sequence: CASSLSLAGGSGTDTQYF. The nucleotides are TGTGCCAGCAGCTTATCACTAGCGGGGGGTAGCGGCACAGATACGCAGTATTTT.